Given below is one T cell receptor (beta chain) in context. These data belong to a study of blood T cell repertoires in COVID-19. The wider study: Material from acute and convalescent COVID-19 was sourced from the United States, Italy and Spain. T cells, B-cell-depleted T cells, or PBMCs provided the cDNA or gDNA that served as material.

Per the original methods: Using reference gene primer amplification, nucleated cell counts were estimated. Measured with immunoSEQ multiplex PCR; TCRdb has only the in-frame clones, and not every one. V and J calls and clone size are copied from that table; D and trimming were computed from the DNA. The sample has 32,000 or so clones, around 90% seen once. This CDR3 contains 15 residues. V dropped 5 bases and J dropped 6; count of bases not matched to a gene: 4. Looked up from germline, CDR1 is SEHNR and CDR2 is FQNEAQ (reference sequence). This sequence originates from a man in his 70s with acute or convalescent COVID-19. Sequenced: peripheral blood. The gene calls are TRBV7-9 and TRBJ1-6; 10 nucleotides agree with TRBD1. CDR3 in amino acids: CASSTRTGGNSPLHF. CDR3 in DNA: TGTGCCAGCAGCACGCGGACAGGGGGTAATTCACCCCTCCACTTT.